These T cell receptor beta chains were read from a single sample in a study of shared clonotypes between healthy human individuals. Produced via immunoSEQ multiplex PCR; TCRdb's table is partial and in-frame only. The sample records about 2.3 million clones, approximately 90% being singletons. Source material: naive CD4+ T cells from PBMCs. Source of these receptors: a man aged 18 to 29 in good health. Some clones in this sample may be carry-over from other donors' samples. The CDR3 runs from the conserved cysteine through the conserved F or W. D genes are given only for firm matches. Rows may omit the clone size; those that give it use once, few, many or a size class.

>NA|NA|TRBV29-1|TRBJ1-3
TGCAGCGTTGTTGAAGGGCCTGGAAACACCATATATTTT
CSVVEGPGNTIYF
>NA|TRBD1|TRBV2|TRBJ2-7
TGTGCCAGCAGCAACCGGGGGACAGGGGGCACCTACGAGCAGTACTTC
CASSNRGTGGTYEQYF
>NA|TRBD1|TRBV28|TRBJ2-7
TGTGCCAGCAGGTCAGGGGGAGAGCAGTACTTC
CASRSGGEQYF
>few|NA|TRBV25-1|TRBJ1-3
TGTGCCAGCAGTGAATATCGGGCAGGCCCCTCTGGAAACACCATATATTTT
CASSEYRAGPSGNTIYF
>NA|NA|TRBV2|TRBJ2-7
TGTGCCAGCAGAGTTGACGGAGACGAGCAGTACTTC
CASRVDGDEQYF
>NA|TRBD1|TRBV5-5|TRBJ2-2
TGTGCCAGCAGCAAAGATCGCGGGACAGGCACCGGGGAGCTGTTTTTT
CASSKDRGTGTGELFF
>NA|NA|TRBV18|TRBJ1-1
TGTGCCAGCTCACTACAGGGAATGAACACTGAAGCTTTCTTT
CASSLQGMNTEAFF
>NA|NA|TRBV5-5|TRBJ2-7
TGTGCCAGCAGCTTGGACCCGGGGTCCCGATACGAGCAGTACTTC
CASSLDPGSRYEQYF
>NA|TRBD2|TRBV9|TRBJ2-2
TGTGCCAGCAGTAACCTAGCGGGGCACACCGGGGAGCTGTTTTTT
CASSNLAGHTGELFF
>few|NA|TRBV29-1|TRBJ1-1
TGCAGCGTTGAACAGGGGGAAGCTTTCTTT
CSVEQGEAFF
>once|TRBD1|TRBV19|TRBJ2-7
TGTGCCAGTAGTGCCCAAGACAGGGGATACCACGAGCAGTACTTC
CASSAQDRGYHEQYF
>NA|NA|TRBV7-2|TRBJ2-7
TGTGCCAGCAGCTTAGAACCAGCGGGCCCCTTGAGCGAGCAGTACTTC
CASSLEPAGPLSEQYF
>once|TRBD1|TRBV4-1|TRBJ2-3
TGCGCCAGCAGCCAAACACAGGGGGATACGCAGTATTTT
CASSQTQGDTQYF
>NA|NA|TRBV6-5|TRBJ1-5
TGTGCCAGCAGAAAGACAGGCTCGCATCAGCCCCAGCATTTT
CASRKTGSHQPQHF
>NA|NA|TRBV27|TRBJ2-5
TGTGCCAGCAGCTTCGACGGACAAGAGACCCAGTACTTC
CASSFDGQETQYF
>NA|TRBD2|TRBV28|TRBJ2-1
TGTGCCAGCAGTTTACCTGTTGGTCTAGCGGGAGTAAATGAGCAGTTCTTC
CASSLPVGLAGVNEQFF
>NA|NA|TRBV21-1|TRBJ1-1
TGTGCCAGCAGCAAGGGAAGGGTCTGGCAAGCTTTCTTT
CASSKGRVWQAFF
>once|NA|TRBV11-2|TRBJ1-2
TGTGCCAGCAGCTTAGGGGCGACTAACTATGGCTACACCTTC
CASSLGATNYGYTF
>NA|NA|TRBV11-2|TRBJ2-2
TGTGCCAGCAGCTTATGGGCAGGGTCCGGACCCGCGAACACCGGGGAGCTGTTTTTT
CASSLWAGSGPANTGELFF
>NA|NA|TRBV4-2|TRBJ1-1
TGTGCCAGCAGCCTCATACAGGCGAACACTGAAGCTTTCTTT
CASSLIQANTEAFF
>NA|NA|TRBV7-9|TRBJ1-2
TGTGCCAGCAGCCAGGGTGATGGCTACACCTTC
CASSQGDGYTF
>NA|TRBD1|TRBV18|TRBJ1-2
TGTGCCAGCTCATCGGGACAGGGTTTTAACTATGGCTACACCTTC
CASSSGQGFNYGYTF
>NA|NA|TRBV6-5|TRBJ1-4
TGTGCCAGCAGTTCAGGGGCAGCAACTAATGAAAAACTGTTTTTT
CASSSGAATNEKLFF
>NA|NA|TRBV11-2|TRBJ2-1
TGTGCCAGCAGCTTAGAGGGAGTTGGAGACAATGAGCAGTTCTTC
CASSLEGVGDNEQFF
>NA|NA|TRBV7-2|TRBJ2-2
TGTGCCAGCAGCAGAAGGGACAAGAACACCGGGGAGCTGTTTTTT
CASSRRDKNTGELFF
>NA|NA|TRBV4-2|TRBJ2-6
TGTGCCAGCAGCCAGGCCCTCGGGGCCAACGTCCTGACTTTC
CASSQALGANVLTF
>NA|NA|TRBV15|TRBJ2-7
TGTGCCACCAGCCCCCGCGGGAAAGGTTCCTACGAGCAGTACTTC
CATSPRGKGSYEQYF
>NA|TRBD1|TRBV18|TRBJ2-5
TGTGCCAGCTCACCACCGACGGGACAGGGGGCTCCAGAGACCCAGTACTTC
CASSPPTGQGAPETQYF
>NA|TRBD1|TRBV6-6|TRBJ1-5
TGTGCCAGCAGTTACTCGAGGGACAGGGGGAATCAGCCCCAGCATTTT
CASSYSRDRGNQPQHF
>NA|TRBD1|TRBV28|TRBJ1-4
TGTGCCAGCAGTTTAGGAGGGGGCGGATTTGAAAAACTGTTTTTT
CASSLGGGGFEKLFF
>once|TRBD2|TRBV5-1|TRBJ2-5
TGCGCCAGCACCCGTTTTGACCCGCTACTAGCGGAAAAAGAGACCCAGTACTTC
CASTRFDPLLAEKETQYF
>NA|NA|TRBV27|TRBJ2-7
TGTGCCAGCAGTTTTACCGCCCGGGGGCCAGGCGACGAGCAGTACTTC
CASSFTARGPGDEQYF
>NA|NA|TRBV27|TRBJ1-3
TGTGCCAGCAGCCGGGCCGGGGGGGCTGACACCATATATTTT
CASSRAGGADTIYF
>NA|TRBD2|TRBV4-2|TRBJ2-7
TGTGCCAGCAGCCAAGGACTAGCGGATACCTACGAGCAGTACTTC
CASSQGLADTYEQYF
>NA|TRBD1|TRBV7-7|TRBJ1-4
TGTGCCAGCAGCCCCACGACAGGGATTAATGAAAAACTGTTTTTT
CASSPTTGINEKLFF
>NA|NA|TRBV7-9|TRBJ2-2
TGTGCCAGCAGCTTAGCAACAACCCAAGGGAACACCGGGGAGCTGTTTTTT
CASSLATTQGNTGELFF
>once|NA|TRBV18|TRBJ2-1
TGTGCCAGCTCGAGATCTTCTGAAACCAATGAGCAGTTCTTC
CASSRSSETNEQFF
>NA|NA|TRBV29-1|TRBJ2-1
TGCAGCGTTGTGAGTAGGGCAGACCAGACTAGTCCTAATGAGCAGTTCTTC
CSVVSRADQTSPNEQFF
>once|TRBD2|TRBV5-1|TRBJ2-5
TGCGCCAGCAGCTTAGCTAGCGGGACCCCCGGGACCCAGTACTTC
CASSLASGTPGTQYF
>NA|NA|TRBV18|TRBJ2-7
TGTGCCAGCTCCTGGCGGGACAGAGACTACGAGCAGTACTTC
CASSWRDRDYEQYF
>NA|NA|TRBV12-5|TRBJ2-5
TGTGCTAGTGGTTTATCGGGCTCCGGCGGGACCCAGTACTTC
CASGLSGSGGTQYF
>NA|NA|TRBV7-2|TRBJ1-5
TGTGCCAGCAGCTTAGAGTTCACGGGGAATCAGCCCCAGCATTTT
CASSLEFTGNQPQHF
>NA|TRBD2|TRBV11-2|TRBJ2-7
TGTGCCAGCAGCTTACGGACTAGCGGCAACGAGCAGTACTTC
CASSLRTSGNEQYF
>NA|TRBD2|TRBV11-2|TRBJ2-7
TGTGCCAGCAGCTCCCTTGACGGGGGGGACTCCTACGAGCAGTACTTC
CASSSLDGGDSYEQYF
>NA|NA|TRBV6-5|TRBJ1-1
TGTGCCAGCAGGGAGGGGGACACTGAAGCTTTCTTT
CASREGDTEAFF
>NA|NA|TRBV15|TRBJ2-2
TGTGCCACCAGCAGAGAAAGGGGGGCGAACACCGGGGAGCTGTTTTTT
CATSRERGANTGELFF
>NA|TRBD1|TRBV5-1|TRBJ2-5
TGCGCCAGCAGCACGGGACAGGGGTTTCGCGTAAGGGAGACCCAGTACTTC
CASSTGQGFRVRETQYF
>NA|NA|TRBV23-1|TRBJ1-5
TGCGCCAGCAGTCAATCACATGCGCGAAGGGCGCATAGCAATCAGCCCCAGCATTTT
CASSQSHARRAHSNQPQHF
>NA|NA|TRBV7-9|TRBJ2-7
TGTGCCAGCAGCTTTGGCACGCCGGCCTACGAGCAGTACTTC
CASSFGTPAYEQYF
>NA|NA|TRBV5-5|TRBJ1-4
TGTGCCAGCAGCTCGGGAGGGACTAATGAAAAACTGTTTTTT
CASSSGGTNEKLFF
>NA|NA|TRBV11-2|TRBJ1-1
TGTGCCAGCAGAACAGGGTCCACTGAAGCTTTCTTT
CASRTGSTEAFF
>few|NA|TRBV28|TRBJ2-5
TGTGCCAGCAGTTTAGGAGAGACCCAGTACTTC
CASSLGETQYF
>NA|NA|TRBV6-6|TRBJ1-4
TGTGCCAGCATAGGGGGGCGGGGTTACGAAAAACTGTTTTTT
CASIGGRGYEKLFF